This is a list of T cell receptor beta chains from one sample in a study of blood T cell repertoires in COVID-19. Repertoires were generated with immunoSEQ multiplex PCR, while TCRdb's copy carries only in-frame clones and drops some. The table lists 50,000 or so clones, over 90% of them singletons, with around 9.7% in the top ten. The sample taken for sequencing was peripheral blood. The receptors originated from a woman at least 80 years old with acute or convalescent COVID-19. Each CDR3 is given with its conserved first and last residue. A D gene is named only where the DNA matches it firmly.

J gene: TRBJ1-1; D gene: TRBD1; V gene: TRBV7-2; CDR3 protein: CASSSRTGGTEAFF
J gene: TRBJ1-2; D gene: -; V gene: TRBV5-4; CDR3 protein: CASSLDSYGYTF
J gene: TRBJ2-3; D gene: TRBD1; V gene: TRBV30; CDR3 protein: CAWTFSRDSYTDTQYF
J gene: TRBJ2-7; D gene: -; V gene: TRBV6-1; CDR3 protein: CASSETGDEQYF
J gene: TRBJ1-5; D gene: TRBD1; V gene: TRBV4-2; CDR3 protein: CASSQDWGTGNQPQHF
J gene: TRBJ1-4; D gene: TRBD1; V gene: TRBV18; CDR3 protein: CASSPYGTGGEKLFF
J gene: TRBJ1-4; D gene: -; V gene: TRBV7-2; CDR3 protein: CASSFGRGNEKLFF
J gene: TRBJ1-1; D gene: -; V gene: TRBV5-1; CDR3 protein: CASSDRTERSTEAFF
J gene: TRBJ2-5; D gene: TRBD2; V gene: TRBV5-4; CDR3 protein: CASSSRAGEETQYF
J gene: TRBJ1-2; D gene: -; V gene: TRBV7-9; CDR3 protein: CASSLGIDYGYTF
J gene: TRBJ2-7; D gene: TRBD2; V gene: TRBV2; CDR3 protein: CASRRLAEMGEQYF
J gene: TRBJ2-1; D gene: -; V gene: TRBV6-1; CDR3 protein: CASSEVPAFLGAYNEQFF
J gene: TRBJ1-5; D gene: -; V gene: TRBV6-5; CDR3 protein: CACEQGRDQPQHF
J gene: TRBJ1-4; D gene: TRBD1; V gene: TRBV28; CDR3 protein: CASSRPGTGSEKLFF
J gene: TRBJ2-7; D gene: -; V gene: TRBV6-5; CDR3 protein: CASIIRGRGSYEQYF
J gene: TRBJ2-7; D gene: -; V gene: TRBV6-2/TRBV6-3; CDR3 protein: CASSFGRGYEQYF
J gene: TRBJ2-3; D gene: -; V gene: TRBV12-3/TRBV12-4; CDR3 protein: CASSLVFTDTQYF
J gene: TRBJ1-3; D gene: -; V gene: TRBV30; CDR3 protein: CASQGSGNTIYF
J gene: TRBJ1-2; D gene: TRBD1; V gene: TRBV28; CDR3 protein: CASSLGTGVGGYTF
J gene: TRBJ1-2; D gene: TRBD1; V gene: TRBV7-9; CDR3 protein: CASSFEGAYGYTF
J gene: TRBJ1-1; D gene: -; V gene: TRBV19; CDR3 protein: CASQGLVEAFF
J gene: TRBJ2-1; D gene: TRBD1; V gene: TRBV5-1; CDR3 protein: CASSFPTGGEQFF
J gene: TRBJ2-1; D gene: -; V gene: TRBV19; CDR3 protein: CASSSEVYNEQFF
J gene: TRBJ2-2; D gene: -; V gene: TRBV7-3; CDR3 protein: CASSRALDGGGELFF
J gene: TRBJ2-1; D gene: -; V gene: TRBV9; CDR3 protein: CASSFEGGFLNEQFF
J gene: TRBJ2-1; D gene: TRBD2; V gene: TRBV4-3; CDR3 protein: CASSQRGPGLGPNEQFF
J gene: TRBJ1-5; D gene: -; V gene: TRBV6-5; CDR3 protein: CASSYSPDRPQHF
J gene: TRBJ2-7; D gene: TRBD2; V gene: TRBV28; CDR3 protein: CASTGRGRGGYEQYF
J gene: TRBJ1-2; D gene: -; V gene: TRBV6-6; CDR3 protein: CASKDRIYGYTF
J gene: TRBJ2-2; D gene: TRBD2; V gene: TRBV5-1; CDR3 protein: CASSLAGTSGDTGELFF
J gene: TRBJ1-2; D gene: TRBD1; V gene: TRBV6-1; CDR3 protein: CASNEPGQDYGYTF
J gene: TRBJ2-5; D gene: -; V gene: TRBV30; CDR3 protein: CAWSVDAGPWETQYF
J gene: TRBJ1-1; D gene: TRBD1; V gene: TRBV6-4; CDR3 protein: CASSRTGRNTEAFF
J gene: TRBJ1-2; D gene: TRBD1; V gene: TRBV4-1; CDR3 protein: CASSQDGTGVYYGYTF
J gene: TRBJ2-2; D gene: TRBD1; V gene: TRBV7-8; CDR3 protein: CASSLRQGGNTGELFF
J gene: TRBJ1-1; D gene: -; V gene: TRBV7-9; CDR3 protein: CASGGVGELRGAFF
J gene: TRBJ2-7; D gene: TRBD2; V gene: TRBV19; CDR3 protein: CASSETSGRYEQYF
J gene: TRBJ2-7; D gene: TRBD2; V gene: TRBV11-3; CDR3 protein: CASSPPTSGILYEQYF
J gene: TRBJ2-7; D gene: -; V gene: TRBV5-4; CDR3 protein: CASSLGLTGSSYEQYF
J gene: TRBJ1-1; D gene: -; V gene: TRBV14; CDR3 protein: CASSPHMNTEAFF
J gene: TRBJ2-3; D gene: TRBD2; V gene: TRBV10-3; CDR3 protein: CAISARQGTSGTDTQYF
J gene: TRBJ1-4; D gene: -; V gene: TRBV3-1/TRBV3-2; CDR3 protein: CASSPGSKPPFIPGNEKLFF
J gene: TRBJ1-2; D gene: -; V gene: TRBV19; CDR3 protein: CASSPNEGASYGYTF
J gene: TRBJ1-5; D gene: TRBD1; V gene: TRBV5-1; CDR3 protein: CASSGGTGQNQPQHF
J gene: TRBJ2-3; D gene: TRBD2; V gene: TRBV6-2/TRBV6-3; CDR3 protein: CASSYPPLRAGGRTQYF
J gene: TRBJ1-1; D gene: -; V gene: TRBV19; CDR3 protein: CASSATQRTLNTEAFF
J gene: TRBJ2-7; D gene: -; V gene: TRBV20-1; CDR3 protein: CSAESTYEQYF
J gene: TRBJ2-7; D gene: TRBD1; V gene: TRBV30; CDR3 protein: CAYTGQGASYEQYF
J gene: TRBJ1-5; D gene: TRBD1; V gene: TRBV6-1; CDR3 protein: CASSEVPGGGNQPQHF